This passage covers 3 T cell receptor beta chains from one sample sequenced in a study of T cells in Graves' hyperthyroidism and ophthalmopathy. Amplification targeted TCR beta CDR3 regions from RNA transcripts. HTBI primers were the set used in a first-round RT-PCR of the TCR CDR3. TCRdb re-derived calls from the multiplex PCR reads in MiXCR, one entry per CDR3 protein. The sample holds 530,000 or so distinct CDR3 sequences, 17% seen once. Material: blood. The receptors originated from a woman aged 18-29 years with Graves' ophthalmopathy.

This chain joins TRBV11-2 and TRBJ1-2; D unresolved. V gave up 0 bases and J gave up 8 bases, with 7 bases separating them. The germline gives CDR1 SGHAT, CDR2 FQNNGV. CDR3 length equals 12 residues. The DNA for the CDR3 is TGTGCCAGCAGCTTAGACCAGTACGGCTACACCTTC. Amino acid sequence: CASSLDQYGYTF.

This clonotype was recorded at least ten times. V usage is TRBV7-2 and J usage is TRBJ2-3, with TRBD2 matching over 10 bases. There are 14 residues in the CDR3. Trimming took 5 bases from V and 5 from J; bases not matched to a gene: 4. The germline V gene encodes CDR1 SGHTA and CDR2 FQGNSA. In DNA form, the CDR3 reads TGTGCCAGCAGCCCACGGACTAGCGGAGATACGCAGTATTTT. It is translated as CASSPRTSGDTQYF.

To note about this clonotype: A much larger clone lies a single base off, so this may be a read error. The rearrangement links TRBV20-1 to TRBJ2-1; 8 bases line up with TRBD1. This CDR3 is 14 amino acids long. V dropped 6 bases and J dropped 5; count of bases not matched to a gene: 9. Germline CDR1 DFQATT, CDR2 SNEGSKA (reference sequence). CDR3 sequence: CSANPRGLHNEQFF. Here the CDR3 DNA reads TGCAGTGCGAATCCCAGGGGGCTCCACAATGAGCAGTTCTTC.